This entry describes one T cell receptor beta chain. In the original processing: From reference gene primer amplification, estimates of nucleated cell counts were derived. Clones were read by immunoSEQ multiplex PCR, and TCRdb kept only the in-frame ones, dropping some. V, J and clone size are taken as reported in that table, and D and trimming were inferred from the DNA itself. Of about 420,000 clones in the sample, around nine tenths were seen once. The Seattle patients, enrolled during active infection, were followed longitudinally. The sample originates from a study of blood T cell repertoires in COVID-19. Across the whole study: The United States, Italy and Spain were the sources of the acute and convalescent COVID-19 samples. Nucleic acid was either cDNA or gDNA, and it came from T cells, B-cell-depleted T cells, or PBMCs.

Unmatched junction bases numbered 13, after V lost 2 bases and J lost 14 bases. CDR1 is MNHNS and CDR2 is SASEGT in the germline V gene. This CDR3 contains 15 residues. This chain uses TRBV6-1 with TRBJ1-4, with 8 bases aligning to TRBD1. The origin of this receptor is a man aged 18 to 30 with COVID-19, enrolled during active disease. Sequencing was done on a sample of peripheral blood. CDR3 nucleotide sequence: TGTGCCAGCAGTGAATCTTTGATACAGGGGGTGCGGCTGTTTTTT. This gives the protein CASSESLIQGVRLFF.